This TCR beta chain originates from a study of spatial heterogeneity in lung cancer. Whole-study results and caveats: Tumors with more nonsynonymous mutations had more expanded intratumoral alpha and beta TCRs.

This clonotype showed up just a few times. Its matching antigen is unknown. V lost 0 bases and J lost 12, with 12 bases in between. The CDR3 spans 13 residues. Germline loops: CDR1 LGHDT, CDR2 YNNKEL (reference sequence). As for time point: sample taken at primary tumor resection. TCRdb passed the 5' RACE reads through MiXCR, listing each CDR3 protein once. Among fewer than 11,000 distinct CDR3 sequences, approximately 8% were seen once, and the ten largest hold approximately 19%. Sequencing used lung tumor tissue, obtained at surgery. This chain links TRBV3-1 with TRBJ2-1; D assignment may be TRBD1 or TRBD2 (5 bases each). This receptor was identified in a male donor with early-stage non-small cell lung cancer. The CDR3 nucleotides are TGTGCCAGCAGCCAAGATCGGGCTGGGACGCAGTTCTTC. This codes for CASSQDRAGTQFF.